This paragraph covers one TCR beta chain sequence. Its antigen is as yet unknown. The data were obtained in a study of vaccination and CD4 T cells after COVID-19. About the study: Overlapping SARS-CoV-2, HCoV-NL63, HCoV-OC43 and HCoV-229E spike peptides were used to stimulate cells.

The Oncomine TCR Beta short-read assay generated sequence data from the DNA of cultured CD4+ T cells. TCRdb reprocessed the PCR reads with MiXCR, giving one entry per CDR3 protein. The sample carries roughly 5,400 distinct CDR3 sequences, 46% recorded once. As for treatment: roughly 10-day PBMC culture with coronavirus spike peptide pools or control peptides (ViraFEST assay). Germline loops: CDR1 DFQATT, CDR2 SNEGSKA (reference sequence). Trimming cost V 4 bases and J 2 bases, with 5 bases left between them. This CDR3 has 11 amino acids. Sequencing was carried out using CD4+ T cells from blood, cultured in vitro. This TCR was sampled from a human donor who had recovered from COVID-19. V usage is TRBV20-1 and J usage is TRBJ1-2; D call uncertain. The CDR3 coding sequence is TGCAGTGCTACCGGGAACTATGGCTACACCTTC. Its translation: CSATGNYGYTF.